The entry below gives a single T cell receptor (beta chain) sequence along with its context. The CDR3 runs 15 residues. Germline lookup yields CDR1 SGHDT and CDR2 YYEEEE. J lost 3 bases, V lost 1 base, and 7 bases had no gene match. This sample is drawn from a study of blood T cell repertoires in COVID-19. Study-level information: Both acute and convalescent COVID-19 samples were obtained from the United States, Italy and Spain. Sources were T cells, B-cell-depleted T cells, or PBMCs; the material itself was cDNA or gDNA.

The assay was immunoSEQ multiplex PCR, and TCRdb's table has in-frame clones only and misses some. The data contain a few hundred thousand clones, 89% of them singletons. Assignments of participants to cohorts depended upon their own reported clinical history. The chain carries TRBV5-6 and TRBJ2-7, with TRBD2 matching over 7 bases. The sample taken for sequencing was PBMCs or T cells enriched from blood (not recorded which). The source is a woman aged 25-40 years who had recovered from COVID-19. The CDR3 region is CASSLNSGRLYEQYF. The CDR3 region has the DNA TGTGCCAGCAGCTTGAACTCCGGGAGGCTCTACGAGCAGTACTTC.